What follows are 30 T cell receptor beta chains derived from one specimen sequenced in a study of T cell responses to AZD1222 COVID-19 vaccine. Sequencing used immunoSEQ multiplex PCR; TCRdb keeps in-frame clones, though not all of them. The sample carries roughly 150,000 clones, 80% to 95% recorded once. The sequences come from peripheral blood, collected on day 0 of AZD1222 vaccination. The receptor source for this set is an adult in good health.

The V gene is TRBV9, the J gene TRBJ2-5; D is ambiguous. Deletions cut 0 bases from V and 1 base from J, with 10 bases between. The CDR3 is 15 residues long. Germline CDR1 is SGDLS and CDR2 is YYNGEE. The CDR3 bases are TGTGCCAGCAGCGTAGCCGCTAGACCCCAAGAGACCCAGTACTTC. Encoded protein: CASSVAARPQETQYF.

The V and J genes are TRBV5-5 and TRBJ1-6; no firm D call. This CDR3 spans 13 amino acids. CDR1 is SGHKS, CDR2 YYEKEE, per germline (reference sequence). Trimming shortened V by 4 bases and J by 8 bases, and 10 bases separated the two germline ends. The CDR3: CASSPYPDSPLHF. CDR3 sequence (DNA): TGTGCCAGCAGCCCCTACCCCGATTCACCCCTCCACTTT.

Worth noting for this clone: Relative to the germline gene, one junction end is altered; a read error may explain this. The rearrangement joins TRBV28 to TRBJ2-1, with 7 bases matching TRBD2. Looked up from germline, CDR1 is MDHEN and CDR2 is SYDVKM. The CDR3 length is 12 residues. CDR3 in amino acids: CASTGETSRSVF. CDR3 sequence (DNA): TGTGCCAGCACTGGAGAGACTAGCCGGTCGGTCTTC.

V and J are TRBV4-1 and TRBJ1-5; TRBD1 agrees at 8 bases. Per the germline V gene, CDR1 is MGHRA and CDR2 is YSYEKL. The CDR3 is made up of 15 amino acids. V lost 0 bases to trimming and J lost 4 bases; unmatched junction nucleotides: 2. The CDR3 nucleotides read TGCGCCAGCAGCCAAGAGGACAGGGCGAATCAGCCCCAGCATTTT. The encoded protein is CASSQEDRANQPQHF.

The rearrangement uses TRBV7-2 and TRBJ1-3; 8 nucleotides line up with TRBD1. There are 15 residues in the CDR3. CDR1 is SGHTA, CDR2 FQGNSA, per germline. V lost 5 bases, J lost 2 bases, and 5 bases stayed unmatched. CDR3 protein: CASSLATGAGNTIYF. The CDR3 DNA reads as TGTGCCAGCAGCCTTGCGACAGGGGCTGGAAACACCATATATTTT. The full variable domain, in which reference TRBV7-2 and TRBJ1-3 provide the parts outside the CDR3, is GAGVSQSPSNKVTEKGKDVELRCDPISGHTALYWYRQSLGQGLEFLIYFQGNSAPDKSGLPSDRFSAERTGGSVSTLTIQRTQQEDSAVYLCASSLATGAGNTIYFGEGSWLTVV.

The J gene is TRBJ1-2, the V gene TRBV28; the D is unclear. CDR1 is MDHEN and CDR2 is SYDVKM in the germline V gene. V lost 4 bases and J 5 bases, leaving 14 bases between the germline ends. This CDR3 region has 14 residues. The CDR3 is CASSSPDRSYGYTF. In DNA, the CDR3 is TGTGCCAGCAGTTCCCCGGACCGTAGTTATGGCTACACCTTC.

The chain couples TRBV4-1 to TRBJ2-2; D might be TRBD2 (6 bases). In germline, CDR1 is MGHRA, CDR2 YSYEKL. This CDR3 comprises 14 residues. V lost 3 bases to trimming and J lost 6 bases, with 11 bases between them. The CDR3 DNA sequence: TGCGCCAGCAGCCAGGAGGGTTTAGCCGGGGAGCTGTTTTTT. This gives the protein CASSQEGLAGELFF.

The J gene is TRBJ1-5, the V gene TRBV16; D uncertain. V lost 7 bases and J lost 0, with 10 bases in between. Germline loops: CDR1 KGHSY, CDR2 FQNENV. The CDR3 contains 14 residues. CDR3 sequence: CASTSAGSNQPQHF. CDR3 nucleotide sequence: TGTGCCAGCACCTCGGCGGGTAGCAATCAGCCCCAGCATTTT.

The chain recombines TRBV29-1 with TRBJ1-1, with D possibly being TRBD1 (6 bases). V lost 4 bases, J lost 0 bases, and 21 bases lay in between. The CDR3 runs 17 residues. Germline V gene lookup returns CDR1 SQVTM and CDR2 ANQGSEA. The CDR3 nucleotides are TGCAGCGTTGGGGGGCTTTATTCGCTGTCCATGAACACTGAAGCTTTCTTT. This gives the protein CSVGGLYSLSMNTEAFF.

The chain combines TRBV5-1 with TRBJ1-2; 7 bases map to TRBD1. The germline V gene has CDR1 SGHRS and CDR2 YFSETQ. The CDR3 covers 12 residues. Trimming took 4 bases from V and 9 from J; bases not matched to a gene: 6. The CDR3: CASSVDRVSYTF. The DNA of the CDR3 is TGCGCCAGCAGCGTAGACAGGGTGAGCTACACCTTC.

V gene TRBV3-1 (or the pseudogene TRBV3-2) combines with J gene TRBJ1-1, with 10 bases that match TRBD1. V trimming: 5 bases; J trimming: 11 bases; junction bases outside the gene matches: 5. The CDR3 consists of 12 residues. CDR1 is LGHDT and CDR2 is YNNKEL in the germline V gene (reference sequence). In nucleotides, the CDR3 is TGTGCCAGCAGCAAGGACAGGGGGGTTGCTTTCTTT. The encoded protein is CASSKDRGVAFF.

As DNA, the CDR3 is TGTGCCAGCAGCTTGGCCGTCGGGACAGGGGAGTATGGCTACACCTTC. It translates to CASSLAVGTGEYGYTF. This chain joins TRBV5-4 and TRBJ1-2, with 10 bases fitting TRBD1. Trimming removed 0 bases from V and 5 bases from J; junction bases left unmatched: 7. The CDR3 length is 16 residues. The germline gives CDR1 SGHNT, CDR2 YYREEE (reference sequence).

CDR3 sequence reads: CASSLGVNTEAFF. CDR3 coding DNA: TGTGCCAGCAGCTTAGGGGTAAACACTGAAGCTTTCTTT. This chain links TRBV11-2 with TRBJ1-1; no clear D gene. With 1 base removed from V and 2 bases from J, the gap between germline ends came to 5 bases. The CDR3 consists of 13 residues. Germline CDR1 SGHAT, CDR2 FQNNGV.

Here the CDR3 DNA reads TGTGCCAGCAGTCCCCGACTAGCACAAGAGACCCAGTACTTC. Translation gives CASSPRLAQETQYF. The chain is built from TRBV6-5 and TRBJ2-5, with TRBD2 identical over 7 bases. The germline CDR1 and CDR2 sequences are MNHEY and SVGAGI. Unmatched junction bases numbered 5, after V lost 5 bases and J lost 2 bases. The CDR3 consists of 14 residues.

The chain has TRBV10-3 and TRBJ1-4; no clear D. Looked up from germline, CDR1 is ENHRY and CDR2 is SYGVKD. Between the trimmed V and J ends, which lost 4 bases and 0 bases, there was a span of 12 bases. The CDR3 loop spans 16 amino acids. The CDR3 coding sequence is TGTGCCATCAGTGTTGAGGTTCCGGCAACTAATGAAAAACTGTTTTTT. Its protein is CAISVEVPATNEKLFF.

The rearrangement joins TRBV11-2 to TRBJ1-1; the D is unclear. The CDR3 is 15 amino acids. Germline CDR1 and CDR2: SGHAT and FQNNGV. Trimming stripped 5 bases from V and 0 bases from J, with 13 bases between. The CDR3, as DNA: TGTGCCAGCAGCCCCTGGACGAGTATGAACACTGAAGCTTTCTTT. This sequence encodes CASSPWTSMNTEAFF.

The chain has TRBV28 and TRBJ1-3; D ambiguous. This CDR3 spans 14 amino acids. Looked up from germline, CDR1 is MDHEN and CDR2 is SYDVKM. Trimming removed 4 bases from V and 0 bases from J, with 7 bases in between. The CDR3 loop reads CASSSPRSGNTIYF. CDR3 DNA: TGTGCCAGCAGTTCCCCGCGCTCTGGAAACACCATATATTTT.

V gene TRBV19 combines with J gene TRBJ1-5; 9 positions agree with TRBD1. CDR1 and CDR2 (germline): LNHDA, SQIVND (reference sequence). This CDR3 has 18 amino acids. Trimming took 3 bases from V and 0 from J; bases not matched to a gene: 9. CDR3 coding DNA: TGTGCCAGTAGTATTTCGGGACAGGGCCACTATAGCAATCAGCCCCAGCATTTT. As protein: CASSISGQGHYSNQPQHF.

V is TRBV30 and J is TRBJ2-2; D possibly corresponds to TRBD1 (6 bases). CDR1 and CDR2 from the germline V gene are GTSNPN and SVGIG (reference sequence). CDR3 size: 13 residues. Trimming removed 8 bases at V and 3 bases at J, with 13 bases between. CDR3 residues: CALQGRDTGELFF. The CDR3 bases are TGTGCCCTACAGGGTAGAGACACCGGGGAGCTGTTTTTT.

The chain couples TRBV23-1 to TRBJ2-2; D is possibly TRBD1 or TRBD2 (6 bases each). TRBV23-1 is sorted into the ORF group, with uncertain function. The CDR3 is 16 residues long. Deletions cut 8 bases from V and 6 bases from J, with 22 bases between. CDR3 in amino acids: CASPRDPRRGAGELFF. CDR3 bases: TGCGCCAGCCCACGGGACCCGCGGAGGGGGGCCGGGGAGCTGTTTTTT.

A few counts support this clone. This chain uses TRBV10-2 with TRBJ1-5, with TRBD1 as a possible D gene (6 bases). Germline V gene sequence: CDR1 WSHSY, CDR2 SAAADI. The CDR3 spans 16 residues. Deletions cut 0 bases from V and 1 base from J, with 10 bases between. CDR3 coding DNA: TGCGCCAGCAGTGAGTCGAATGGACAGAGCAATCAGCCCCAGCATTTT. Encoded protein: CASSESNGQSNQPQHF.

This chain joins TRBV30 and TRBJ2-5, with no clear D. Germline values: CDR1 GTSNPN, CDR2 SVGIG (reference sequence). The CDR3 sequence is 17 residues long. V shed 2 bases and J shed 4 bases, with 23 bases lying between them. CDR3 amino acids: CAWSPTYYGPGGETQYF. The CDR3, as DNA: TGTGCCTGGAGTCCTACTTATTATGGGCCTGGCGGAGAGACCCAGTACTTC.

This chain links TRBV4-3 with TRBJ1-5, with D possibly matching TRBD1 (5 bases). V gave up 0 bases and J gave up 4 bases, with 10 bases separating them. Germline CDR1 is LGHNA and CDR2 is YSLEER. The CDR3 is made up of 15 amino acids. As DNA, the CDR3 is TGCGCCAGCAGCCAAGAGCCCAGGGCGAATCAGCCCCAGCATTTT. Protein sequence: CASSQEPRANQPQHF.

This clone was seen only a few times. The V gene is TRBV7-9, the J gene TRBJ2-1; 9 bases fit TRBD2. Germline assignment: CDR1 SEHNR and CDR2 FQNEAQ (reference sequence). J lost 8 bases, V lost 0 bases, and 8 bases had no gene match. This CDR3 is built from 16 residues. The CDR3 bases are TGTGCCAGCAGCTTAGCGGCGGGGACTAGCCGAGATGAGCAGTTCTTC. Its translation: CASSLAAGTSRDEQFF. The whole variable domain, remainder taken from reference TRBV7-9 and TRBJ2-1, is DTGVSQNPRHKITKRGQNVTFRCDPISEHNRLYWYRQTLGQGPEFLTYFQNEAQLEKSRLLSDRFSAERPKGSFSTLEIQRTEQGDSAMYLCASSLAAGTSRDEQFFGPGTRLTVL.

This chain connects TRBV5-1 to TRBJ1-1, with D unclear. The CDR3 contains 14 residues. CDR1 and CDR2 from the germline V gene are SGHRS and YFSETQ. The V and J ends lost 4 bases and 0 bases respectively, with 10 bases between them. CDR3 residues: CASSRERMNTEAFF. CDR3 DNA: TGCGCCAGCAGCCGTGAAAGGATGAACACTGAAGCTTTCTTT.

The CDR3 reads CASLGAGTDTQYF. CDR3 DNA sequence: TGCGCCAGTCTGGGGGCCGGCACAGATACGCAGTATTTT. The gene calls are TRBV10-2 and TRBJ2-3; the D gene is possibly TRBD1 (6 bases). The V gene's germline CDR1 is WSHSY and CDR2 SAAADI. Trimming stripped 9 bases from V and 1 base from J, with 11 bases between. This CDR3 has 13 residues.

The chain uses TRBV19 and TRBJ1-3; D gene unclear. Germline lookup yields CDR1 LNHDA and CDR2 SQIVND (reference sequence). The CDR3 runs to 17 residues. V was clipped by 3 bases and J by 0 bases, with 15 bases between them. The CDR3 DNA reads TGTGCCAGTAGTATTGGTTCCCACAGCCGCTCTGGAAACACCATATATTTT. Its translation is CASSIGSHSRSGNTIYF.

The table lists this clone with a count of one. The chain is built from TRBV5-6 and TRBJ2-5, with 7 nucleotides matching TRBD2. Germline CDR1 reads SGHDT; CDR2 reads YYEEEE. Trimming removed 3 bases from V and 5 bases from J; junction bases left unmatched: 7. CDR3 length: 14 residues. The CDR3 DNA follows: TGTGCCAGCAGCTCAGCGGGGCGGGGTGAGACCCAGTACTTC. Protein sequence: CASSSAGRGETQYF.

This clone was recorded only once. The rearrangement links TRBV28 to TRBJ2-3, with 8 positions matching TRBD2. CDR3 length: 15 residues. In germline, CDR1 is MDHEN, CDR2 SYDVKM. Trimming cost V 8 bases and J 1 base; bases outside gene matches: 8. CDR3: CASSGGGAGTDTQYF. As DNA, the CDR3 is TGTGCCAGCTCCGGGGGGGGAGCGGGCACAGATACGCAGTATTTT.

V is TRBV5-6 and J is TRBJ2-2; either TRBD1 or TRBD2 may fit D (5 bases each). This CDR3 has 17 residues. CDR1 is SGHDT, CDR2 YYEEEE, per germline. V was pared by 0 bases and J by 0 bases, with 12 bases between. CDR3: CASSLAPGPPNTGELFF. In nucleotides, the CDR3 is TGTGCCAGCAGCTTGGCCCCGGGACCCCCGAACACCGGGGAGCTGTTTTTT.